A single sample is the source of the 20 T cell receptor beta chains below, sequenced in a study of identical twins. TCRdb processed the 5' RACE reads anew with MiXCR; each CDR3 protein has one entry. In the table there are 200,000 to 250,000 distinct CDR3 sequences, about 7.5% of which are singletons. These data were also reused for a study on yellow fever vaccine responses in identical twins.

Material for sequencing was memory (CD45RO+) T cells sorted from blood. The receptors shown here come from a young woman in good health.

This chain joins TRBV4-1 and TRBJ2-7; maybe TRBD2 (5 bases). Germline V gives CDR1 MGHRA, CDR2 YSYEKL. V was pared by 0 bases and J by 9 bases, with 9 bases between. The CDR3 is 12 amino acids. The CDR3, as DNA: TGCGCCAGCAGCCAAGACGGGGTAAGGCAGTACTTC. It codes for CASSQDGVRQYF.

The chain links TRBV6-4 to TRBJ2-3, with D possibly being TRBD1 (7 bases). Germline lookup yields CDR1 MRHNA and CDR2 SNTAGT. The CDR3 spans 13 residues. Trimming cost V 5 bases and J 4 bases, with 10 bases left between them. DNA of the CDR3: TGTGCCAGCAGTACAGGGGAGGCAGATACGCAGTATTTT. Translation: CASSTGEADTQYF.

This clonotype occurred a few times. The chain links TRBV6-1 to TRBJ2-2, with D perhaps given as TRBD1 or TRBD2 (6 bases each). Germline V gives CDR1 MNHNS, CDR2 SASEGT. The CDR3 loop spans 16 amino acids. Trimming left V 6 bases short and J 3 bases short, with 17 bases between. The CDR3 coding sequence is TGTGCCAGCAGCCAATGGAGGGGGACCGACACCGGGGAGCTGTTTTTT. Translated: CASSQWRGTDTGELFF.

The rearrangement uses TRBV6-1 and TRBJ2-1, with 7 bases lining up with TRBD2. With 6 bases clipped from V and 7 bases from J, the junction kept 12 bases outside the gene matches. The CDR3 length is 15 residues. Germline CDR1 and CDR2: MNHNS and SASEGT. In DNA, the CDR3 is TGTGCCAGCAGCAGACTAGCTAATTTTGGGAATGAGCAGTTCTTC. Its protein product is CASSRLANFGNEQFF.

V and J are TRBV5-1 and TRBJ2-1; 8 bases are shared with TRBD1. The length of the CDR3 is 16 residues. Germline-derived CDR1 and CDR2 are SGHRS and YFSETQ. With V trimmed by 4 bases and J by 0 bases, 6 bases remained unmatched. The CDR3 protein is CASSPRQGSSYNEQFF. The CDR3 DNA reads as TGCGCCAGCAGCCCACGACAGGGGAGCTCCTACAATGAGCAGTTCTTC.

This clonotype was observed many times. The rearrangement uses TRBV20-1 and TRBJ2-7; D perhaps matches TRBD2 (5 bases). Germline V gene lookup returns CDR1 DFQATT and CDR2 SNEGSKA (reference sequence). Trimming stripped 6 bases from V and 2 bases from J, with 14 bases between. CDR3 size: 13 residues. The CDR3 region has the DNA TGCAGTGCCATTGAGGGTGAACCCTACGAGCAGTACTTC. Translation: CSAIEGEPYEQYF.

This clonotype was counted only a few times. The chain combines TRBV20-1 with TRBJ1-2; 7 bases align to TRBD1. Per the germline V gene, CDR1 is DFQATT and CDR2 is SNEGSKA (reference sequence). The CDR3 has 15 residues. V was pared by 3 bases and J by 4 bases, with 11 bases of the junction left unmatched. CDR3: CSASSDRVGFYGYTF. The CDR3 bases are TGCAGTGCTAGCTCAGACAGGGTGGGGTTCTATGGCTACACCTTC.

This clonotype was detected many times. The V call is TRBV10-3, the J call TRBJ1-5, with TRBD1 identical over 8 bases. With 6 bases clipped from V and 2 bases from J, the junction kept 6 bases outside the gene matches. This CDR3 is built from 15 residues. Looked up from germline, CDR1 is ENHRY and CDR2 is SYGVKD. The DNA of the CDR3 is TGTGCCATCAGGTCAGGGGGCGCGGGCAATCAGCCCCAGCATTTT. Translated: CAIRSGGAGNQPQHF.

The table lists this clonotype with a few counts. The V call is TRBV5-1, the J call TRBJ1-6; D is possibly TRBD1 (5 bases). The germline V and J ends were trimmed by 4 bases and 5 bases, with 13 bases remaining between them. CDR3 length: 15 residues. Germline V gene lookup returns CDR1 SGHRS and CDR2 YFSETQ. For the CDR3, the DNA is TGCGCCAGCAGCCCCACAGGCCTACATAATTCACCCCTCCACTTT. Amino acids: CASSPTGLHNSPLHF.

This clonotype was detected a few times. The chain combines TRBV7-8 with TRBJ1-4; D remains ambiguous. Germline V CDR1 and CDR2: SGHVS, FQNEAQ. V shed 8 bases and J shed 5 bases, with 12 bases lying between them. This CDR3 is 13 amino acids long. CDR3 residues: CASCLQTNEKLFF. The CDR3 DNA is TGTGCCAGCTGTCTCCAGACCAATGAAAAACTGTTTTTT.

This clonotype was recorded a few times. The chain employs TRBV5-1 and TRBJ2-1, with 11 bases aligning to TRBD2. Germline CDR1 is SGHRS and CDR2 is YFSETQ. The CDR3 extends over 15 amino acids. The V gene end was trimmed by 4 bases and the J gene end by 0 bases; junction bases not matched to a gene: 0. CDR3 coding DNA: TGCGCCAGCAGCACTAGCGGGAGCTCCTACAATGAGCAGTTCTTC. It yields the protein CASSTSGSSYNEQFF.

This clonotype was observed at least ten times. The rearrangement joins TRBV27 to TRBJ2-3; the D is unclear. The germline V gene has CDR1 MNHEY and CDR2 SMNVEV (reference sequence). The CDR3 spans 13 residues. Trimming removed 3 bases at V and 4 bases at J, with 8 bases between. The CDR3 bases are TGTGCCAGCAGTTTTACTGAGGCAGATACGCAGTATTTT. It yields the protein CASSFTEADTQYF.

This clonotype was observed a few times. The genes are TRBV5-1 and TRBJ2-3; 9 bases match TRBD2. V lost 6 bases and J lost 2; bases outside the gene matches: 7. This CDR3 has 15 residues. Per germline, CDR1 SGHRS and CDR2 YFSETQ. The CDR3 sequence is CASTWRGGDTDTQYF. The CDR3 region has the DNA TGCGCCAGCACGTGGCGGGGGGGGGACACAGATACGCAGTATTTT.

The chain combines TRBV6-1 with TRBJ2-2, with 8 bases fitting TRBD1. Germline assignment: CDR1 MNHNS and CDR2 SASEGT. The CDR3 has 15 amino acids. The J segment lost 1 base and the V segment lost 6 bases, leaving 4 bases of the junction unmatched. CDR3 sequence reads: CASSRQGQNTGELFF. The CDR3 DNA reads TGTGCCAGCAGCCGACAGGGGCAGAACACCGGGGAGCTGTTTTTT.

This clonotype appeared a few times. The chain recombines TRBV11-2 with TRBJ1-1, with D possibly being TRBD1 (6 bases). The CDR3 loop spans 15 amino acids. Looked up from germline, CDR1 is SGHAT and CDR2 is FQNNGV. V was cut by 5 bases and J by 2 bases, with 15 bases left in between. CDR3 residues: CASSTLRGANTEAFF. CDR3 nucleotides: TGTGCCAGCAGCACCCTGCGGGGGGCAAACACTGAAGCTTTCTTT.

The chain recombines TRBV6-2 or TRBV6-3 with TRBJ2-7; TRBD1 or TRBD2 may be the D gene (5 bases each). CDR3 length: 16 amino acids. The germline V gene encodes CDR1 MNHEY and CDR2 SVGEGT. V dropped 5 bases and J dropped 0 bases, with 17 bases sitting between them. The CDR3 DNA follows: TGTGCCAGCAGTGTGAGGGACGGTCTAAGCTCCTACGAGCAGTACTTC. Protein sequence: CASSVRDGLSSYEQYF.

The rearrangement joins TRBV15 to TRBJ1-1; 12 bases match TRBD1. J gave up 1 base and V 0 bases, and 6 bases lay outside the gene matches. Germline lookup yields CDR1 LNHNV and CDR2 YYDKDF (reference sequence). The CDR3 length is 18 residues. The CDR3 sequence: CATSREGTGGKENTEAFF. The CDR3 nucleotides are TGTGCCACCAGCAGAGAAGGGACAGGGGGCAAAGAGAACACTGAAGCTTTCTTT.

This clonotype was counted only a few times. The chain recombines TRBV6-1 with TRBJ2-7, with TRBD1 as a possible D gene (6 bases). CDR3 length: 14 residues. With 6 bases removed from V and 4 bases from J, the gap between germline ends came to 16 bases. Germline CDR1 and CDR2: MNHNS and SASEGT. CDR3 residues: CASRRDIASYEQYF. The CDR3 region has the DNA TGTGCCAGCAGACGGGACATCGCGTCGTACGAGCAGTACTTC.

The table lists this clonotype with a few counts. The CDR3 coding sequence is TGCGCCAGCAGCTCCTCACTAGCGGGGGGGCCCTCTTCTACCGGGGAGCTGTTTTTT. Translated: CASSSSLAGGPSSTGELFF. The chain recombines TRBV5-1 with TRBJ2-2, with 13 positions matching TRBD2. The ends lost 3 bases at V and 5 bases at J; junction bases unmatched: 13. Germline-derived CDR1 and CDR2 are SGHRS and YFSETQ. The CDR3 spans 19 residues. Full variable domain (rest looked up from reference TRBV5-1 and TRBJ2-2): KAGVTQTPRYLIKTRGQQVTLSCSPISGHRSVSWYQQTPGQGLQFLFEYFSETQRNKGNFPGRFSGRQFSNSRSEMNVSTLELGDSALYLCASSSSLAGGPSSTGELFFGEGSRLTVL.

This clonotype was picked up many times. V gene TRBV5-1 combines with J gene TRBJ2-1, with 16 nucleotides matching TRBD2. V lost 2 bases, J lost 7 bases, and 6 bases stayed unmatched. CDR1 is SGHRS and CDR2 is YFSETQ in the germline V gene. The CDR3 is made up of 17 amino acids. DNA of the CDR3: TGCGCCAGCAGCTTCGGGACTAGCGGGGGGGCAACAAATGAGCAGTTCTTC. Protein product: CASSFGTSGGATNEQFF.